The 12 T cell receptor beta chains below were found in one sample sequenced in a study of blood T cells in healthy people across ages. Alongside a J-beta primer mix, a sample-barcoded 5' primer served in a second PCR lasting roughly 7 to 12 cycles. One entry per CDR3 protein, called by TCRdb with MiXCR from the 5' RACE reads. The sample holds 800,000 or so distinct CDR3 sequences, under 80% seen once. Sequencing was performed on blood. These receptors all stem from a man younger than 40 in good health.

This chain connects TRBV6-1 to TRBJ2-4; no clear D. V was clipped by 6 bases and J by 0 bases, with 12 bases between them. This CDR3 spans 15 amino acids. From germline, CDR1 is MNHNS and CDR2 SASEGT. The CDR3 DNA follows: TGTGCCAGCAGGGAGAGGACCCTAGCCAAAAACATTCAGTACTTC. Its translation: CASRERTLAKNIQYF.

This chain uses TRBV7-6 with TRBJ2-3, with 10 bases matching TRBD1. The V and J ends lost 4 bases and 4 bases, in that order; junction bases with no gene match: 8. Germline assignment: CDR1 SGHVS and CDR2 FNYEAQ. This CDR3 region has 16 residues. The CDR3 DNA reads TGTGCCAGCAGCTACCCGACAGGGGGCAGTTCAGATACGCAGTATTTT. Encoded protein: CASSYPTGGSSDTQYF.

This clonotype was seen more than once but under ten times. The chain combines TRBV6-1 with TRBJ2-4, with D uncertain. The J call is doubtful: the DNA matches TRBJ2-7 better. CDR1 MNHNS and CDR2 SASEGT come from the germline V gene. The length of the CDR3 is 11 residues. In DNA, the CDR3 is TGTGCCAGCAGTGTAATCTACGAGCAGTACTTC. It is translated as CASSVIYEQYF.

This clonotype was seen only a few times. The chain has TRBV4-3 and TRBJ2-5, with 7 positions matching TRBD1. This CDR3 has 15 amino acids. The germline V gene has CDR1 LGHNA and CDR2 YSLEER. V trimming: 6 bases; J trimming: 3 bases; junction bases outside the gene matches: 10. The CDR3 nucleotides are TGCGCCAGCAGTCCCACCGGGACAGACGAAGAGACCCAGTACTTC. Translation gives CASSPTGTDEETQYF.

The rearrangement uses TRBV5-6 and TRBJ2-1; TRBD2 agrees at 8 bases. The CDR3 has 14 amino acids. J lost 5 bases, V lost 7 bases, and 8 bases had no gene match. Germline lookup yields CDR1 SGHDT and CDR2 YYEEEE. Written as DNA, the CDR3 is TGTGCCAGCCTTTTTAGCGGGGAACACAATGAGCAGTTCTTC. It specifies CASLFSGEHNEQFF.

This clonotype was detected only a few times. This rearrangement joins TRBV12-3 or TRBV12-4 to TRBJ2-7; D gene ambiguous. The CDR3 sequence is 15 residues long. V lost 5 bases to trimming and J lost 3 bases, with 17 bases between them. This chain's CDR3 is CASSRRKRTDYEQYF. CDR3 coding DNA: TGTGCCAGCAGTAGACGGAAAAGGACGGACTACGAGCAGTACTTC.

This clonotype was seen a few times. The chain uses TRBV7-2 and TRBJ2-5; 14 nucleotides line up with TRBD2. The CDR3 has 15 residues. The germline gives CDR1 SGHTA, CDR2 FQGNSA. V lost 6 bases, J lost 8 bases, and 8 bases stayed unmatched. The CDR3 region is CASRPTSGGAGTQYF. In nucleotides, the CDR3 is TGTGCCAGCAGACCGACTAGCGGGGGGGCCGGAACCCAGTACTTC.

The chain links TRBV4-1 to TRBJ2-7; 8 nucleotides match TRBD2. Trimming at V came to 0 bases and at J to 2 bases, leaving 6 bases not matched to a gene. Germline assignment: CDR1 MGHRA and CDR2 YSYEKL. The CDR3 spans 16 residues. This CDR3 is CASSQETGGFPYEQYF. The CDR3 nucleotides read TGCGCCAGCAGCCAAGAAACGGGGGGGTTCCCCTACGAGCAGTACTTC.

The CDR3 region is CSAPPPNIAKNIQYF. The CDR3 DNA reads as TGCAGTGCTCCCCCGCCCAACATAGCCAAAAACATTCAGTACTTC. The chain joins TRBV20-1 to TRBJ2-4; D is unclear. Trimming took off 5 bases at V and 0 bases at J, with 14 bases between the two ends. CDR3 length equals 15 residues. Germline V gene lookup returns CDR1 DFQATT and CDR2 SNEGSKA (reference sequence).

The rearrangement uses TRBV14 and TRBJ2-5; D assignment may be TRBD1 or TRBD2 (5 bases each). Germline CDR1 and CDR2: SGHDN and FVKESK. Trimming took 0 bases from V and 11 from J, leaving 22 bases between them. The CDR3 has 16 amino acids. The CDR3 region is CASSQDILGVLNEQYF. DNA of the CDR3: TGTGCCAGCAGCCAAGATATTTTGGGGGTTTTGAATGAGCAGTACTTC.

The table lists this clonotype with a few counts. The chain couples TRBV28 to TRBJ2-4; no definite D call. The V and J ends lost 7 bases and 0 bases respectively, with 7 bases between them. There are 13 residues in the CDR3. Germline values: CDR1 MDHEN, CDR2 SYDVKM. The CDR3 nucleotides read TGTGCCAGCAACCCCTTAGCCAAAAACATTCAGTACTTC. This encodes CASNPLAKNIQYF.

The chain carries TRBV5-1 and TRBJ1-2; possibly TRBD1 for D (5 bases). CDR1 is SGHRS and CDR2 is YFSETQ in the germline V gene. V was cut by 6 bases and J by 3 bases, with 24 bases left in between. The CDR3 is 17 amino acids. CDR3 bases: TGCGCCAGCACGTCCACCCATCTGACGGGACTTCACTATGGCTACACCTTC. Translation gives CASTSTHLTGLHYGYTF.